A single sample is the source of the 29 T cell receptor beta chains below, sequenced in a study of cytomegalovirus exposure and HLA in healthy donors. Researchers ran the PCR with 60 Vbeta and 13 Jbeta primers. TCRdb's table, derived via immunoSEQ multiplex PCR, lists solely in-frame clones and lacks some. Among 180,000 or so clones listed, approximately 83% were seen once. The sample was PBMCs. The source is a man younger than 30 in good health and CMV-seropositive.

The chain combines TRBV5-1 with TRBJ2-7; TRBD2 aligns across 8 bases. The trim removed 1 base at V and 4 bases at J, leaving 7 bases unmatched. The CDR3 is 15 amino acids. CDR1 is SGHRS and CDR2 is YFSETQ in the germline V gene. CDR3 sequence: CASSLRRGDNYEQYF. The CDR3 coding sequence is TGCGCCAGCAGCTTGCGGCGGGGGGATAATTACGAGCAGTACTTC.

This chain joins TRBV7-6 and TRBJ2-1; 8 positions match TRBD1. Germline V CDR1 and CDR2: SGHVS, FNYEAQ. After removal of 4 bases from V and 1 base from J, the junction contained 6 bases not matched to a gene. The CDR3 length is 16 residues. CDR3 region: CASSSPQGASYNEQFF. The CDR3 DNA follows: TGTGCCAGCAGCTCCCCTCAGGGGGCTTCCTACAATGAGCAGTTCTTC.

The V call is TRBV5-1, the J call TRBJ1-2, with 7 bases matching TRBD1. Per germline, CDR1 SGHRS and CDR2 YFSETQ. Trimming removed 4 bases from V and 0 bases from J; junction bases left unmatched: 6. This CDR3 comprises 15 residues. CDR3 coding DNA: TGCGCCAGCAGCGAAAGGGACAGCTCTAACTATGGCTACACCTTC. It translates to CASSERDSSNYGYTF.

The chain combines TRBV6-1 with TRBJ1-2; weak D call: TRBD1 (6 bases). In germline, CDR1 is MNHNS, CDR2 SASEGT. The CDR3 totals 14 residues. V gave up 4 bases and J gave up 6 bases, with 15 bases separating them. The CDR3 sequence: CASSVSGTRDGYTF. The CDR3 nucleotides are TGTGCCAGCAGTGTTTCGGGGACACGGGATGGCTACACCTTC.

V gene TRBV19 combines with J gene TRBJ1-4; D gene uncertain. Germline CDR1 reads LNHDA; CDR2 reads SQIVND (reference sequence). There are 16 residues in the CDR3. The V and J ends lost 3 bases and 0 bases respectively, with 11 bases between them. In nucleotides, the CDR3 is TGTGCCAGTAGTATCGGGGTGGGTTCAACTAATGAAAAACTGTTTTTT. Protein product: CASSIGVGSTNEKLFF.

The chain carries TRBV5-1 and TRBJ2-1; D may be TRBD2 (6 bases). Trimming shortened V by 0 bases and J by 4 bases, and 14 bases separated the two germline ends. The CDR3 consists of 16 residues. The V gene's germline CDR1 is SGHRS and CDR2 YFSETQ. The CDR3 DNA sequence: TGCGCCAGCAGCTTGGTTGCGGGGATCGGGTACAATGAGCAGTTCTTC. Its translation is CASSLVAGIGYNEQFF.

The chain recombines TRBV19 with TRBJ1-2; TRBD1 aligns across 7 bases. The CDR3 has 15 residues. Unmatched junction bases numbered 8, after V lost 5 bases and J lost 2 bases. CDR1 and CDR2 from the germline V gene are LNHDA and SQIVND (reference sequence). CDR3 bases: TGTGCCAGTAGTGTCCCCGGACAGGCAAACTATGGCTACACCTTC. This sequence encodes CASSVPGQANYGYTF.

In nucleotides, the CDR3 is TGTGCCAGCATCCCATGGGAGGGAAAGGGCTACGAGCAGTACTTC. Protein sequence: CASIPWEGKGYEQYF. V gene TRBV21-1 combines with J gene TRBJ2-7; the table's D call TRBD2 went unverified against the DNA. TRBV21-1 is tagged as a pseudogene. The CDR3 sequence is 15 residues long.

The chain has TRBV30 and TRBJ1-2; D not certain. V dropped 2 bases and J dropped 6 bases, with 13 bases sitting between them. CDR1 GTSNPN and CDR2 SVGIG come from the germline V gene (reference sequence). The CDR3 totals 13 residues. The CDR3 protein is CAWSPNIGNGYTF. In DNA, the CDR3 is TGTGCCTGGAGTCCCAATATCGGGAATGGCTACACCTTC.

This clone was seen only once. The genes are TRBV19 and TRBJ1-1; 8 positions match TRBD1. The CDR3 contains 14 residues. Trimming cost V 4 bases and J 8 bases; bases outside gene matches: 9. The germline CDR1 and CDR2 sequences are LNHDA and SQIVND (reference sequence). CDR3 sequence (DNA): TGTGCCAGTAGTAGACCCGGGACAGGTGGCGAAGCTTTCTTT. Residues: CASSRPGTGGEAFF. Full variable domain (missing parts from reference TRBV19 and TRBJ1-1): DGGITQSPKYLFRKEGQNVTLSCEQNLNHDAMYWYRQDPGQGLRLIYYSQIVNDFQKGDIAEGYSVSREKKESFPLTVTSAQKNPTAFYLCASSRPGTGGEAFFGQGTRLTVV.

The rearrangement uses TRBV29-1 and TRBJ2-2; the match to TRBD2 covers 12 bases. V trimming: 4 bases; J trimming: 0 bases; junction bases outside the gene matches: 3. This CDR3 comprises 16 residues. Germline loops: CDR1 SQVTM, CDR2 ANQGSEA. CDR3 sequence: CSVALAGGANTGELFF. DNA of the CDR3: TGCAGCGTTGCGCTAGCGGGGGGGGCGAACACCGGGGAGCTGTTTTTT.

The V gene is TRBV11-3, the J gene TRBJ2-1; D possibly corresponds to TRBD2 (6 bases). V was trimmed by 0 bases and J by 6 bases, leaving 9 bases between them. The germline V gene encodes CDR1 SGHNT and CDR2 YENEEA. There are 14 residues in the CDR3. Written as DNA, the CDR3 is TGTGCCAGCAGCTTAGAGGGAGGACTCAATGAGCAGTTCTTC. It encodes CASSLEGGLNEQFF. The full variable domain, rest sourced from reference TRBV11-3 and TRBJ2-1, is EAGVVQSPRYKIIEKKQPVAFWCNPISGHNTLYWYLQNLGQGPELLIRYENEEAVDDSQLPKDRFSAERLKGVDSTLKIQPAELGDSAVYLCASSLEGGLNEQFFGPGTRLTVL.

The chain carries TRBV5-4 and TRBJ1-1, with D perhaps matching TRBD1 (5 bases). The germline V gene has CDR1 SGHNT and CDR2 YYREEE (reference sequence). V was trimmed by 7 bases and J by 1 base, leaving 11 bases between them. This CDR3 spans 13 amino acids. The CDR3 DNA reads TGTGCCAGCGAGGGGAGGGGGAACACTGAAGCTTTCTTT. Translated, it gives CASEGRGNTEAFF. Full variable domain (rest looked up from reference TRBV5-4 and TRBJ1-1): ETGVTQSPTHLIKTRGQQVTLRCSSQSGHNTVSWYQQALGQGPQFIFQYYREEENGRGNFPPRFSGLQFPNYSSELNVNALELDDSALYLCASEGRGNTEAFFGQGTRLTVV.

The chain has TRBV30 and TRBJ1-2, with no clear D. V shed 3 bases and J shed 8 bases, with 13 bases lying between them. From germline, CDR1 is GTSNPN and CDR2 SVGIG (reference sequence). This CDR3 has 12 residues. CDR3 loop: CAWSGQRGGYTF. CDR3 nucleotide sequence: TGTGCCTGGAGCGGGCAGAGAGGGGGCTACACCTTC.

The chain recombines TRBV2 with TRBJ2-5, with no clear D. Looked up from germline, CDR1 is SNHLY and CDR2 is FYNNEI. V lost 4 bases and J 5 bases, leaving 11 bases between the germline ends. This CDR3 comprises 13 residues. The CDR3 region has the DNA TGTGCCAGCAGTGCTACCTTACGGGAGACCCAGTACTTC. It encodes CASSATLRETQYF.

The V call is TRBV10-2, the J call TRBJ2-3; TRBD2 matches at 7 bases. The V and J ends lost 4 bases and 5 bases, in that order; junction bases with no gene match: 6. CDR1 WSHSY and CDR2 SAAADI come from the germline V gene. The CDR3 contains 14 residues. The CDR3 bases are TGCGCCAGCAGTGTTCGACTAGCCCGAGATACGCAGTATTTT. Amino acid sequence: CASSVRLARDTQYF.

As for this clone: Likely a read error: the CDR3 ends without its conserved phenylalanine or tryptophan. Because the CDR3's place on the DNA is in doubt, the DNA is left out and the CDR3 is given as listed by TCRdb. The chain combines TRBV30 with TRBJ1-1; no DNA check was done on the table's D call, TRBD1. The germline gives CDR1 GTSNPN, CDR2 SVGIG (reference sequence). The CDR3 has 13 amino acids, counting both end residues. The CDR3 loop is CACYRDRPFESAV.

The rearrangement joins TRBV6-7 to TRBJ2-1; 8 nucleotides agree with TRBD2. TRBV6-7 is an ORF, with its function uncertain. V lost 2 bases and J lost 4; bases outside the gene matches: 4. The CDR3 is 15 amino acids. In DNA form, the CDR3 reads TGTGCCAGCAGTTACACGGGGGGGTATTACAATGAGCAGTTCTTC. It translates to CASSYTGGYYNEQFF.

The chain recombines TRBV11-2 with TRBJ2-5; D may be TRBD2 (7 bases). This CDR3 comprises 15 residues. CDR1 is SGHAT, CDR2 FQNNGV, per germline. V was shortened by 5 bases and J by 13 bases, with 26 bases between the two germline ends. This chain's CDR3 is CASSPRMGGLASPYF. Written as DNA, the CDR3 is TGTGCCAGCAGCCCGAGGATGGGGGGGCTCGCCAGTCCGTACTTC. Combining the CDR3 with reference TRBV11-2 and TRBJ2-5 gives the whole variable domain EAGVAQSPRYKIIEKRQSVAFWCNPISGHATLYWYQQILGQGPKLLIQFQNNGVVDDSQLPKDRFSAERLKGVDSTLKIQPAKLEDSAVYLCASSPRMGGLASPYFGPGTRLLVL.

The V gene is TRBV5-4, the J gene TRBJ2-2, with 7 bases that match TRBD1. The germline V gene encodes CDR1 SGHNT and CDR2 YYREEE (reference sequence). This CDR3 contains 17 residues. With V trimmed by 3 bases and J by 4 bases, 12 bases remained unmatched. The CDR3 sequence: CASSSGTGTALTGELFF. CDR3 nucleotide sequence: TGTGCCAGCAGCTCCGGCACCGGGACAGCCCTCACCGGGGAGCTGTTTTTT.

The gene calls are TRBV30 and TRBJ2-7, with 8 bases matching TRBD2. Germline V gene sequence: CDR1 GTSNPN, CDR2 SVGIG (reference sequence). The V gene end was trimmed by 0 bases and the J gene end by 1 base; junction bases not matched to a gene: 2. CDR3 length: 14 residues. The CDR3 DNA reads TGTGCCTGGAGTGTCGGGGGGGGGTCCTACGAGCAGTACTTC. This gives the protein CAWSVGGGSYEQYF.

The V call is TRBV28, the J call TRBJ2-1; D perhaps matches TRBD2 (6 bases). The V gene's germline CDR1 is MDHEN and CDR2 SYDVKM. This CDR3 is 16 amino acids long. The V and J ends lost 4 bases and 6 bases respectively, with 19 bases between them. The CDR3 DNA reads TGTGCCAGCAGTTCGTTCCCGGGACTCCGTGGCAATGAGCAGTTCTTC. It translates to CASSSFPGLRGNEQFF.

This sequence joins TRBV5-1 and TRBJ2-3; 8 bases agree with TRBD2. From germline, CDR1 is SGHRS and CDR2 YFSETQ. CDR3 length: 14 residues. V dropped 4 bases and J dropped 3; count of bases not matched to a gene: 4. In nucleotides, the CDR3 is TGCGCCAGCAGCCTTAGCGGGGTGACAGATACGCAGTATTTT. Protein: CASSLSGVTDTQYF.

The chain's CDR3 is CASSPGVGSKNIQYF. CDR3 in DNA: TGTGCCAGCAGCCCGGGGGTAGGGTCCAAAAACATTCAGTACTTC. The V and J genes are TRBV7-9 and TRBJ2-4; the D gene is possibly TRBD2 (6 bases). Germline V lookup: CDR1 SEHNR, CDR2 FQNEAQ (reference sequence). Trimming removed 5 bases from V and 2 bases from J, with 13 bases in between. The CDR3 totals 15 residues. Looking up the rest from reference TRBV7-9 and TRBJ2-4 gives the full variable domain: DTGVSQNPRHKITKRGQNVTFRCDPISEHNRLYWYRQTLGQGPEFLTYFQNEAQLEKSRLLSDRFSAERPKGSFSTLEIQRTEQGDSAMYLCASSPGVGSKNIQYFGAGTRLSVL.

The gene calls are TRBV4-1 and TRBJ1-1; no clear D. The germline V gene has CDR1 MGHRA and CDR2 YSYEKL. This CDR3 spans 13 amino acids. Trimming removed 1 base from V and 3 bases from J, with 6 bases in between. CDR3 sequence reads: CASSQGRDTEAFF. CDR3 in DNA: TGCGCCAGCAGCCAAGGACGGGACACTGAAGCTTTCTTT.

The table lists this clone with a few counts. The CDR3: CASSQAGTGDYTIYF. CDR3 sequence (DNA): TGCGCCAGCAGCCAAGCAGGGACAGGCGATTACACCATATATTTT. The V gene is TRBV4-3, the J gene TRBJ1-3; TRBD1 agrees at 8 bases. Germline V gene lookup returns CDR1 LGHNA and CDR2 YSLEER. The V and J ends lost 1 base and 8 bases, in that order; junction bases with no gene match: 7. The CDR3 totals 15 residues.

This clone was recorded only once. J is TRBJ1-2 and V is TRBV7-2, with 9 bases lining up with TRBD1. The CDR3 has 16 amino acids. Per the germline V gene, CDR1 is SGHTA and CDR2 is FQGNSA. The junction had 10 bases not matched to a gene; V was cut back by 5 bases and J by 3 bases. The CDR3 coding sequence is TGTGCCAGCAGCCCAACCCCGACAGGGGGTGACTATGGCTACACCTTC. Translated: CASSPTPTGGDYGYTF. Together with reference TRBV7-2 and TRBJ1-2, the CDR3 gives the full variable domain: GAGVSQSPSNKVTEKGKDVELRCDPISGHTALYWYRQSLGQGLEFLIYFQGNSAPDKSGLPSDRFSAERTGGSVSTLTIQRTQQEDSAVYLCASSPTPTGGDYGYTFGSGTRLTVV.

Only a few counts were recorded for this clone. This rearrangement joins TRBV10-2 to TRBJ2-7, with D maybe TRBD2 (5 bases). The CDR3 extends over 13 amino acids. Germline values: CDR1 WSHSY, CDR2 SAAADI. V lost 0 bases to trimming and J lost 6 bases, with 9 bases between them. CDR3 sequence (DNA): TGCGCCAGCAGTGAGTCTCTAGCCCTCGAGCAGTACTTC. Amino acid sequence: CASSESLALEQYF.

V is TRBV9 and J is TRBJ2-7; 8 bases align to TRBD1. Looked up from germline, CDR1 is SGDLS and CDR2 is YYNGEE. The CDR3 has 16 residues. J was trimmed by 2 bases and V by 4 bases; bases with no gene match: 11. The CDR3 spells CASSTFDRGLPYEQYF. CDR3 sequence (DNA): TGTGCCAGCAGCACCTTCGACAGGGGACTTCCCTACGAGCAGTACTTC.